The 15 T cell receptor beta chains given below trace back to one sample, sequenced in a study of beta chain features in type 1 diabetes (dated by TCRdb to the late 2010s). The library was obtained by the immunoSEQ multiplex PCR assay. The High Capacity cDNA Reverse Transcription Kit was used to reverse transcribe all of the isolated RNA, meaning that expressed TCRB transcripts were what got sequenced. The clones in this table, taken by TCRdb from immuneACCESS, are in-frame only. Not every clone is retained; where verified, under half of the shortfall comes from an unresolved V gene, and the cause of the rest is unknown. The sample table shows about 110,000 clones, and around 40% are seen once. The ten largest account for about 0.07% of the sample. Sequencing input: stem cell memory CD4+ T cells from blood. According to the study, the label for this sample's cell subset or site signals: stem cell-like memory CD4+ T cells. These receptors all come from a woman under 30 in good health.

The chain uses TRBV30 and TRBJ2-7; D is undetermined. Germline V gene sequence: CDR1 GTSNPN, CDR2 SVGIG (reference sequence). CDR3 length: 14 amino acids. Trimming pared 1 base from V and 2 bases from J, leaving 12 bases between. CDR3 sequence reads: CAWSAYPLTYEQYF. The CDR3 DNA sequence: TGTGCCTGGAGTGCCTACCCCTTAACCTACGAGCAGTACTTC.

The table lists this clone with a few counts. CDR3 sequence reads: CASSPRWSGGLNEQFF. The CDR3 DNA follows: TGTGCCAGCTCACCTCGGTGGTCGGGAGGGCTCAATGAGCAGTTCTTC. The rearrangement links TRBV18 to TRBJ2-1; 8 positions agree with TRBD2. V lost 3 bases, J lost 6 bases, and 10 bases stayed unmatched. Germline V gene data show CDR1 as KGHSH and CDR2 as LQKENI. CDR3 length equals 16 residues.

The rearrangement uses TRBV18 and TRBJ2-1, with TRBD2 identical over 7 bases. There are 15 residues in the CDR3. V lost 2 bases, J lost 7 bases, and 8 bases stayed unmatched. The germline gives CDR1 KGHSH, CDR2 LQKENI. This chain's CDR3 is CASSPVTSLGNEQFF. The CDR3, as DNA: TGTGCCAGCTCACCAGTGACTAGCTTAGGAAATGAGCAGTTCTTC.

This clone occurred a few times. The CDR3 protein is CATSSWTSNTGELFF. The CDR3 nucleotides are TGTGCCACCAGCAGCTGGACTTCGAACACCGGGGAGCTGTTTTTT. The chain has TRBV15 and TRBJ2-2, with D tentatively TRBD2 (5 bases). The CDR3 runs 15 residues. Trimming cost V 3 bases and J 0 bases, with 8 bases left between them. Germline CDR1 LNHNV, CDR2 YYDKDF (reference sequence).

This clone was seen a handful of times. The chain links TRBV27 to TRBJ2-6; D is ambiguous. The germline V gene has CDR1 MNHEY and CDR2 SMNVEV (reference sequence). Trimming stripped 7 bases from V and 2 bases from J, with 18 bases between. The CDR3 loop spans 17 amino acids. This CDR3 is CASNNPPGLPGANVLTF. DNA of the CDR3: TGTGCCAGCAACAACCCGCCAGGTCTCCCTGGGGCCAACGTCCTGACTTTC.

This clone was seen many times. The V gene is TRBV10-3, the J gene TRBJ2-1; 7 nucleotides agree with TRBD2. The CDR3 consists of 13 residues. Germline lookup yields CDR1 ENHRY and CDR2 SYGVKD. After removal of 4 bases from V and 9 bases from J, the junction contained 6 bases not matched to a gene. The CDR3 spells CAISGEPGGEQFF. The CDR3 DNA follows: TGTGCCATCAGTGGGGAACCGGGGGGTGAGCAGTTCTTC.

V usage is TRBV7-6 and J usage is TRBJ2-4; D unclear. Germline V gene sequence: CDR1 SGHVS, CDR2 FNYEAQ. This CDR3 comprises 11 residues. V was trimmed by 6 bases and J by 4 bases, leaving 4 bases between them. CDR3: CASRRKNIQYF. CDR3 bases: TGTGCCAGCAGGAGGAAAAACATTCAGTACTTC. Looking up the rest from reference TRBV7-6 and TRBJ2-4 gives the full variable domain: GAGVSQSPRYKVTKRGQDVALRCDPISGHVSLYWYRQALGQGPEFLTYFNYEAQQDKSGLPNDRFSAERPEGSISTLTIQRTEQRDSAMYRCASRRKNIQYFGAGTRLSVL.

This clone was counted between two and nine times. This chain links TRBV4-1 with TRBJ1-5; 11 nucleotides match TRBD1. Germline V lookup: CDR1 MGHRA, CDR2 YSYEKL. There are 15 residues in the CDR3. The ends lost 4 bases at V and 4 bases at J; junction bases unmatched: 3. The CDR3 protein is CASSPDRGPNQPQHF. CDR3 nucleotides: TGCGCCAGCAGCCCGGACAGGGGGCCTAATCAGCCCCAGCATTTT.

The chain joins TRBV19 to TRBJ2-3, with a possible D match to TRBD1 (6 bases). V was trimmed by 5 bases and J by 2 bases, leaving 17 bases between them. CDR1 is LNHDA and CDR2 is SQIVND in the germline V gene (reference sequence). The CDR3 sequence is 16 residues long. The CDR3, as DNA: TGTGCCAGTAGTCGAACAGGGATAGGGGTCACAGATACGCAGTATTTT. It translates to CASSRTGIGVTDTQYF.

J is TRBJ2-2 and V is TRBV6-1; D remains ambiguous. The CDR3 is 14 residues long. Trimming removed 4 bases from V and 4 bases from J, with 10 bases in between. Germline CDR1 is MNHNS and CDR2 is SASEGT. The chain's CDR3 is CASSVDFFTGELFF. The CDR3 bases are TGTGCCAGCAGTGTAGACTTTTTCACCGGGGAGCTGTTTTTT.

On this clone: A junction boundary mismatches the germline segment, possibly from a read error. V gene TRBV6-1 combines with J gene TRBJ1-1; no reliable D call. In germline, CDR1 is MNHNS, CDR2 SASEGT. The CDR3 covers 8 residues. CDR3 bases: TGTGCCAGCAGTGAAAAGCTCTTT. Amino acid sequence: CASSEKLF.

The CDR3 DNA reads TGCGCCAGCAGCCCTTTGGGACAGGGGTCGCGGTACGAGCAGTACTTC. Translation gives CASSPLGQGSRYEQYF. V is TRBV4-1 and J is TRBJ2-7; 10 bases agree with TRBD1. Germline V CDR1 and CDR2: MGHRA, YSYEKL. V shed 4 bases and J 4 bases; nucleotides not matched to a gene: 10. This CDR3 spans 16 amino acids.

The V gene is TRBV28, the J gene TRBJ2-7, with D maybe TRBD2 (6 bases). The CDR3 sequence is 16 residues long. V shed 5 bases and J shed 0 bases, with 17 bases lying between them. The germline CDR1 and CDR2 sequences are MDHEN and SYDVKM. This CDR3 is CASSAAGTESSYEQYF. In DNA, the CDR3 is TGTGCCAGCAGTGCCGCAGGGACTGAGAGCTCCTACGAGCAGTACTTC.

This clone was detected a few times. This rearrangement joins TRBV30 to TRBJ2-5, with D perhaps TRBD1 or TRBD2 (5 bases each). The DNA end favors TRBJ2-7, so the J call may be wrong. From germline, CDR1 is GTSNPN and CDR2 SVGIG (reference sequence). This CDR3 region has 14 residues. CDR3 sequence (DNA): TGTGCCTCTTTCCCCCCGGGTGGGGGCTACGAGCAGTACTTC. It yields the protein CASFPPGGGYEQYF.

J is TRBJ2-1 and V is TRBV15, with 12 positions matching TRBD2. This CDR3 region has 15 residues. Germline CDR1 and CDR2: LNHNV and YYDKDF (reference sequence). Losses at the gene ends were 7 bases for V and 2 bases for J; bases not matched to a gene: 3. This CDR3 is CATTPSGRAYNEQFF. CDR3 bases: TGTGCCACCACCCCTAGCGGGAGGGCCTACAATGAGCAGTTCTTC.